This paragraph covers one TCR beta chain sequence. Its antigen remains unknown. This CDR3 region has 16 residues. This sample was included in a study of beta chain features in type 1 diabetes. Using CD45RO/CCR7/CD25/CD127/CD95/CD27, CD4+ naive, central memory, regulatory and stem cell-like memory cells were sorted. Study-wide results and limits: Patients with Type 1 diabetes showed moderately but significantly shorter TCRB CDR3s in all four CD4+ subsets.

cDNA synthesis used the whole RNA isolate, giving expressed TCRB sequences. Sequenced by immunoSEQ multiplex PCR; TCRdb stores in-frame clones only, minus some. The repertoire holds about 640,000 clones, with about an eighth as singletons. Sequencing was performed on naive CD4+ T cells from blood. The chain carries TRBV21-1 and TRBJ1-5. TRBV21-1 represents a pseudogene. The source of this sequence is a man aged 25-45 years with type 1 diabetes. The CDR3 coding sequence is TGTGCCAGCAGCAGGGAGGCACAGGAGCTCAATCAGCCCCAGCATTTT. This codes for CASSREAQELNQPQHF.